The T cell receptor (beta chain) described here comes from a study of blood T cell repertoires in COVID-19. Between the trimmed V and J ends, which lost 5 bases and 3 bases, there was a span of 14 bases. CDR1 and CDR2 (germline): LNHNV, YYDKDF (reference sequence). This CDR3 is 14 amino acids long. Libraries were prepared by immunoSEQ multiplex PCR; TCRdb keeps only in-frame clonotypes and omits some of them. The table lists about 68,000 clones, almost 85% of them singletons. The chain carries TRBV15 and TRBJ2-7; perhaps TRBD2 as D (6 bases). This clonotype was sampled from a man in his fifties with acute or convalescent COVID-19. Sequencing was done on a sample of peripheral blood. This CDR3 reads CATSPRGGSYEQYF. The CDR3 coding sequence is TGTGCCACCAGCCCCCGTGGAGGGAGCTACGAGCAGTACTTC.